Below, 32 T cell receptor beta chains from the same sample are listed, as sequenced in a study of blood T cell repertoires in COVID-19. Only in-frame clones appear in the TCRdb table, and some are missing; sequencing was by immunoSEQ multiplex PCR. The repertoire holds roughly 140,000 clones, with over 80% as singletons. Sequencing was carried out using PBMCs or T cells enriched from blood (not recorded which). These receptors originate from a woman between 40 and 50 years old who had recovered from COVID-19.

This clone is a singleton in its sample. J is TRBJ2-1 and V is TRBV18; 9 bases are shared with TRBD1. Germline-derived CDR1 and CDR2 are KGHSH and LQKENI. There are 16 residues in the CDR3. V dropped 2 bases and J dropped 6; count of bases not matched to a gene: 8. The CDR3 DNA reads as TGTGCCAGCTCACCATTAGGGACAGGGTCGGGCAATGAGCAGTTCTTC. Amino acid sequence: CASSPLGTGSGNEQFF.

The V and J genes are TRBV5-1 and TRBJ2-3, with 9 bases identical to TRBD1. Looked up from germline, CDR1 is SGHRS and CDR2 is YFSETQ. This CDR3 has 16 residues. V lost 2 bases, J lost 5 bases, and 9 bases stayed unmatched. The CDR3 protein is CASSLVQQGARDTQYF. The DNA for the CDR3 is TGCGCCAGCAGCTTAGTCCAACAGGGGGCGAGAGATACGCAGTATTTT.

The rearrangement links TRBV7-8 to TRBJ2-5; 9 bases line up with TRBD2. V lost 9 bases to trimming and J lost 1 base; unmatched junction nucleotides: 6. Germline V CDR1 and CDR2: SGHVS, FQNEAQ. The CDR3 loop spans 14 amino acids. CDR3 in DNA: TGTGCCAGTAAGGCTAGCGGGGCCCAAGAGACCCAGTACTTC. Protein: CASKASGAQETQYF. Variable domain in full (rest from reference TRBV7-8 and TRBJ2-5): GAGVSQSPRYKVAKRGQDVALRCDPISGHVSLFWYQQALGQGPEFLTYFQNEAQLDKSGLPSDRFFAERPEGSVSTLKIQRTQQEDSAVYLCASKASGAQETQYFGPGTRLLVL.

The V gene is TRBV27, the J gene TRBJ2-3; TRBD2 matches 12 bases. The ends lost 6 bases at V and 6 bases at J; junction bases unmatched: 10. The germline V gene encodes CDR1 MNHEY and CDR2 SMNVEV (reference sequence). This CDR3 spans 16 amino acids. CDR3 DNA sequence: TGTGCCAGCAGCCCGGGACTAGCGGGCCCCGCGGATACGCAGTATTTT. Translation: CASSPGLAGPADTQYF.

The genes are TRBV5-4 and TRBJ1-2; 12 nucleotides align to TRBD1. The CDR3 totals 16 residues. Germline values: CDR1 SGHNT, CDR2 YYREEE (reference sequence). V lost 3 bases to trimming and J lost 3 bases; unmatched junction nucleotides: 6. The CDR3 sequence is CASSSAGTGGDYGYTF. CDR3 in DNA: TGTGCCAGCAGCTCTGCCGGGACAGGGGGCGACTATGGCTACACCTTC.

The rearrangement links TRBV9 to TRBJ1-6, with 8 bases fitting TRBD1. This CDR3 contains 16 residues. Germline V gene lookup returns CDR1 SGDLS and CDR2 YYNGEE. Trimming took 0 bases from V and 10 from J; bases not matched to a gene: 9. CDR3 protein: CASSVVGAGGESPLHF. The CDR3 DNA reads as TGTGCCAGCAGCGTAGTCGGAGCAGGGGGCGAATCACCCCTCCACTTT. Full variable domain (rest looked up from reference TRBV9 and TRBJ1-6): DSGVTQTPKHLITATGQRVTLRCSPRSGDLSVYWYQQSLDQGLQFLIQYYNGEERAKGNILERFSAQQFPDLHSELNLSSLELGDSALYFCASSVVGAGGESPLHFGNGTRLTVT.

The CDR3 DNA follows: TGCAGCGTCCAGGGGGCGGGATCGCCCAAAGAGACCCAGTACTTC. It codes for CSVQGAGSPKETQYF. The chain recombines TRBV29-1 with TRBJ2-5; 8 positions match TRBD1. CDR1 and CDR2 from the germline V gene are SQVTM and ANQGSEA. The CDR3 is 15 residues long. The trim removed 6 bases at V and 3 bases at J, leaving 12 bases unmatched.

V gene TRBV30 combines with J gene TRBJ2-7; D gene ambiguous. This CDR3 is 11 amino acids long. Germline V lookup: CDR1 GTSNPN, CDR2 SVGIG (reference sequence). V was clipped by 3 bases and J by 6 bases, with 9 bases between them. The CDR3 coding sequence is TGTGCCTGGAGGCGGTTTTCCGAGCAGTACTTC. Protein sequence: CAWRRFSEQYF.

This clone has only one observation. The rearrangement joins TRBV5-5 to TRBJ2-2; weak D call: TRBD2 (7 bases). Trimming shortened V by 5 bases and J by 2 bases, and 16 bases separated the two germline ends. Germline V gene sequence: CDR1 SGHKS, CDR2 YYEKEE (reference sequence). CDR3 size: 16 residues. CDR3: CASRWAGASNTGELFF. The CDR3 DNA follows: TGTGCCAGCAGGTGGGCGGGGGCCTCCAACACCGGGGAGCTGTTTTTT.

The rearrangement links TRBV27 to TRBJ2-5, with 8 bases identical to TRBD1. Germline V CDR1 and CDR2: MNHEY, SMNVEV (reference sequence). The V gene end was trimmed by 5 bases and the J gene end by 4 bases; junction bases not matched to a gene: 18. The CDR3 has 18 amino acids. The CDR3 reads CASSPRSATGARRETQYF. In DNA form, the CDR3 reads TGTGCCAGCAGTCCCCGATCGGCGACAGGGGCCCGTCGAGAGACCCAGTACTTC.

This rearrangement joins TRBV10-3 to TRBJ2-2; possibly TRBD1 for D (5 bases). Germline V gives CDR1 ENHRY, CDR2 SYGVKD. The CDR3 extends over 14 amino acids. Trimming pared 11 bases from V and 0 bases from J, leaving 13 bases between. Here the CDR3 reads CAASATANTGELFF. CDR3 nucleotides: TGTGCCGCCTCGGCGACAGCGAACACCGGGGAGCTGTTTTTT.

The rearrangement links TRBV19 to TRBJ1-5, with D maybe TRBD1 (6 bases). Per the germline V gene, CDR1 is LNHDA and CDR2 is SQIVND (reference sequence). V gave up 7 bases and J gave up 10 bases, with 17 bases separating them. The CDR3 runs 13 residues. The CDR3 region is CASTSGEGKPQHF. The DNA for the CDR3 is TGTGCCAGTACCTCAGGGGAGGGTAAACCCCAGCATTTT.

The V call is TRBV30, the J call TRBJ2-1, with D perhaps TRBD2 (7 bases). V lost 2 bases and J 8 bases, leaving 19 bases between the germline ends. The CDR3 covers 15 residues. Germline CDR1 is GTSNPN and CDR2 is SVGIG (reference sequence). The CDR3 DNA is TGTGCCTGGAGTACGTGGGGGGGCGGTATGGATGAGCAGTTCTTC. Amino acids: CAWSTWGGGMDEQFF. Based on the CDR3 plus reference TRBV30 and TRBJ2-1, the full variable domain is SQTIHQWPATLVQPVGSPLSLECTVEGTSNPNLYWYRQAAGRGLQLLFYSVGIGQISSEVPQNLSASRPQDRQFILSSKKLLLSDSGFYLCAWSTWGGGMDEQFFGPGTRLTVL.

This chain uses TRBV3-1 (or the pseudogene TRBV3-2) with TRBJ2-5; 9 nucleotides align to TRBD1. Germline V CDR1 and CDR2: LGHDT, YNNKEL (reference sequence). Trimming removed 2 bases from V and 4 bases from J; junction bases left unmatched: 5. This CDR3 contains 15 residues. In DNA form, the CDR3 reads TGTGCCAGCAGCCAAAGGACAGGGGTAATAGAGACCCAGTACTTC. This encodes CASSQRTGVIETQYF.

The chain employs TRBV18 and TRBJ1-1; no clear D gene. V lost 5 bases and J lost 7, with 17 bases in between. Germline V gives CDR1 KGHSH, CDR2 LQKENI. CDR3 length equals 14 residues. This CDR3 reads CASSSTTQGGEAFF. The CDR3 region has the DNA TGTGCCAGCTCATCGACGACCCAAGGCGGTGAAGCTTTCTTT.

J is TRBJ2-7 and V is TRBV14; 13 bases align to TRBD2. The V gene's germline CDR1 is SGHDN and CDR2 FVKESK. The trim removed 1 base at V and 3 bases at J, leaving 6 bases unmatched. CDR3 length: 17 amino acids. The CDR3 here is CASSQGLLAGGNYEQYF. The CDR3 DNA sequence: TGTGCCAGCAGCCAAGGGCTACTAGCGGGAGGGAACTACGAGCAGTACTTC.

The CDR3 sequence: CASSHLGGDRGKQETQYF. CDR3 coding DNA: TGTGCCAGCAGCCACCTCGGCGGGGACAGGGGAAAACAAGAGACCCAGTACTTC. V usage is TRBV5-8 and J usage is TRBJ2-5; 10 positions match TRBD1. V lost 4 bases and J lost 2; bases outside the gene matches: 14. This CDR3 is 18 amino acids long. Germline assignment: CDR1 SGHTS and CDR2 YDEGEE. The variable domain in full, completed from reference TRBV5-8 and TRBJ2-5, reads EAGVTQSPTHLIKTRGQQATLRCSPISGHTSVYWYQQALGLGLQFLLWYDEGEERNRGNFPPRFSGRQFPNYSSELNVNALELEDSALYLCASSHLGGDRGKQETQYFGPGTRLLVL.

V and J are TRBV7-9 and TRBJ2-5; D is unresolved. Germline CDR1 is SEHNR and CDR2 is FQNEAQ (reference sequence). The ends were cut back, 1 base at V and 5 bases at J, with 11 bases in the middle. The CDR3 is made up of 14 amino acids. The CDR3 DNA reads as TGTGCCAGCAGCTTAGGGTCAGGTGGGGAGACCCAGTACTTC. Its translation is CASSLGSGGETQYF.

The V and J genes are TRBV30 and TRBJ1-5; a weak D match, TRBD1 (6 bases). Trimming stripped 3 bases from V and 5 bases from J, with 11 bases between. CDR1 and CDR2 from the germline V gene are GTSNPN and SVGIG (reference sequence). This CDR3 is 13 amino acids long. The CDR3 region has the DNA TGTGCCTGGAGAGGGGGAGACTATCAGCCCCAGCATTTT. It codes for CAWRGGDYQPQHF.

This chain uses TRBV5-5 with TRBJ2-1; possible D gene TRBD2, 6 bases. V was shortened by 6 bases and J by 4 bases, with 11 bases between the two germline ends. This CDR3 is 13 amino acids long. Germline loops: CDR1 SGHKS, CDR2 YYEKEE (reference sequence). CDR3 in amino acids: CASTPSGYNEQFF. In DNA form, the CDR3 reads TGTGCCAGCACCCCCAGCGGGTACAATGAGCAGTTCTTC.

The genes are TRBV12-5 and TRBJ1-5, with a weak D call TRBD1 (5 bases). This CDR3 is built from 12 residues. Germline assignment: CDR1 LGHNT and CDR2 FRNRAP. V lost 8 bases and J lost 5, with 10 bases in between. The CDR3 reads CASRLGDQPQHF. CDR3 in DNA: TGTGCTAGTAGATTAGGGGATCAGCCCCAGCATTTT.

The rearrangement uses TRBV9 and TRBJ2-1; tentatively, D is TRBD2 (6 bases). Trimming removed 3 bases from V and 0 bases from J, with 10 bases in between. Germline CDR1 is SGDLS and CDR2 is YYNGEE. This CDR3 has 15 residues. CDR3 nucleotide sequence: TGTGCCAGCAGCGCGCGGGGAGCCTCCTACAATGAGCAGTTCTTC. It encodes CASSARGASYNEQFF.

This chain connects TRBV9 to TRBJ2-1; 7 bases align to TRBD2. Germline trimming cut 3 bases from V and 9 bases from J; bases unmatched to any gene: 6. Germline CDR1 reads SGDLS; CDR2 reads YYNGEE. The CDR3 is 13 residues long. The CDR3: CASSAAPGGEQFF. CDR3 bases: TGTGCCAGCAGCGCCGCACCGGGGGGTGAGCAGTTCTTC.

This chain joins TRBV5-8 and TRBJ1-2; a possible D gene is TRBD1 (5 bases). The CDR3 consists of 16 residues. CDR1 and CDR2 from the germline V gene are SGHTS and YDEGEE. Trimming pared 0 bases from V and 0 bases from J, leaving 12 bases between. The CDR3 region is CASSLGAGPPNYGYTF. CDR3 nucleotides: TGTGCCAGCAGCTTGGGGGCGGGACCCCCTAACTATGGCTACACCTTC.

V usage is TRBV15 and J usage is TRBJ1-1; D might be TRBD1 (5 bases). The CDR3 is made up of 15 amino acids. Trimming stripped 3 bases from V and 4 bases from J, with 15 bases between. Germline CDR1 and CDR2: LNHNV and YYDKDF (reference sequence). The CDR3 here is CATSSPTGLVTEAFF. In DNA, the CDR3 is TGTGCCACCAGCAGCCCAACGGGACTCGTCACTGAAGCTTTCTTT. Filled out from reference TRBV15 and TRBJ1-1, the complete variable domain reads DAMVIQNPRYQVTQFGKPVTLSCSQTLNHNVMYWYQQKSSQAPKLLFHYYDKDFNNEADTPDNFQSRRPNTSFCFLDIRSPGLGDTAMYLCATSSPTGLVTEAFFGQGTRLTVV.

The chain couples TRBV18 to TRBJ1-1; 8 bases are shared with TRBD1. V lost 3 bases and J lost 5; bases outside the gene matches: 8. The V gene's germline CDR1 is KGHSH and CDR2 LQKENI. The CDR3 has 15 residues. The CDR3 reads CASSPEQGDLTEAFF. CDR3 coding DNA: TGTGCCAGCTCACCGGAACAGGGGGACCTAACTGAAGCTTTCTTT.

For the CDR3, the DNA is TGTGCCAGCAGCCAAGATCTTAGGAGTGATACGCAGTATTTT. Its protein product is CASSQDLRSDTQYF. The chain uses TRBV3-1 (or the pseudogene TRBV3-2) and TRBJ2-3; D remains unclear. The CDR3 has 14 residues. V was trimmed by 0 bases and J by 6 bases, leaving 10 bases between them. CDR1 LGHDT and CDR2 YNNKEL come from the germline V gene (reference sequence).

J is TRBJ2-1 and V is TRBV15; D is perhaps TRBD1 (6 bases). V was pared by 4 bases and J by 10 bases, with 8 bases between. Germline V gene data show CDR1 as LNHNV and CDR2 as YYDKDF (reference sequence). This CDR3 has 11 residues. CDR3 nucleotide sequence: TGTGCCACCAGCACCGGGACAGAGCAGTTCTTC. Protein sequence: CATSTGTEQFF.

V is TRBV7-6 and J is TRBJ1-5; D remains unclear. Germline CDR1 is SGHVS and CDR2 is FNYEAQ. The CDR3 runs to 14 residues. The germline V and J ends were trimmed by 3 bases and 3 bases, with 9 bases remaining between them. This chain's CDR3 is CASSFSGFNQPQHF. The CDR3 nucleotides read TGTGCCAGCAGCTTTTCAGGCTTCAATCAGCCCCAGCATTTT.

The J gene is TRBJ2-7, the V gene TRBV6-2 or TRBV6-3; 10 nucleotides match TRBD2. Germline values: CDR1 MNHEY, CDR2 SVGEGT. This CDR3 is built from 17 residues. With V trimmed by 2 bases and J by 0 bases, 7 bases remained unmatched. The CDR3 bases are TGTGCCAGCAGTTACGCCCCGGGGACTAGCGACTCCTACGAGCAGTACTTC. It encodes CASSYAPGTSDSYEQYF.

Only a few counts were recorded for this clone. The chain is built from TRBV7-9 and TRBJ1-6, with unresolved D. There are 12 residues in the CDR3. CDR1 and CDR2 from the germline V gene are SEHNR and FQNEAQ (reference sequence). V lost 5 bases to trimming and J lost 12 bases, with 11 bases between them. Written as DNA, the CDR3 is TGTGCCAGCAGCCACATTAAAGAACCCCTCCACTTT. It codes for CASSHIKEPLHF.

The chain links TRBV5-4 to TRBJ2-2, with 14 bases aligning to TRBD2. This CDR3 comprises 17 residues. Germline CDR1 reads SGHNT; CDR2 reads YYREEE (reference sequence). Trimming cost V 5 bases and J 2 bases; bases outside gene matches: 5. The CDR3 DNA sequence: TGTGCCAGCAGATCGGGACTAGCGGGGGCCAACACCGGGGAGCTGTTTTTT. Translated: CASRSGLAGANTGELFF.